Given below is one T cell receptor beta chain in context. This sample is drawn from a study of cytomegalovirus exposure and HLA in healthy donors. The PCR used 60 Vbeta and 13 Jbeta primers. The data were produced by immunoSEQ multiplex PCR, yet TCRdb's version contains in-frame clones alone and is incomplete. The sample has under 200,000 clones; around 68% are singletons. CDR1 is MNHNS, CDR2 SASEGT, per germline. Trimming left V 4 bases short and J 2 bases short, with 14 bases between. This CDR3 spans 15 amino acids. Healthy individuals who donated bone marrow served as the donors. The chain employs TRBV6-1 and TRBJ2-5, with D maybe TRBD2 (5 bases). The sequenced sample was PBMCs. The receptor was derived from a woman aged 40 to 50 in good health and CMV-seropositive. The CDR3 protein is CASSGPGGRQETQYF. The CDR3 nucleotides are TGTGCCAGCAGTGGACCCGGAGGTAGGCAAGAGACCCAGTACTTC.